The rows below give T cell receptor beta chains drawn from one sample of a study of neurological immune-mediated disorders. TCRdb fed the 5' RACE reads into MiXCR, producing one record per CDR3 protein. The sample includes some 120,000 distinct CDR3 sequences, more than 2.5% seen only once; the top ten take about 1.2%. Sequenced input: PBMCs. Receptor source: a woman aged 30 to 39 with multiple sclerosis. Each CDR3 is given with its conserved first and last residue. Fields, in order: D gene, clone size, J gene, CDR3 length, V gene, CDR3 protein, CDR3 DNA. D genes are given only for firm matches. Clone size is shown for a subset of rows, as once, few, many or a class of expanded clone.

d_call: TRBD2; clone_size: many; j_call: TRBJ2-2; cdr3_length: 15; v_call: TRBV7-8; cdr3_aa: CASSPRTSPTGELFF; cdr3_nt: TGTGCCAGCAGCCCCCGGACTAGCCCCACCGGGGAGCTGTTTTTT
d_call: NA; clone_size: NA; j_call: TRBJ2-1; cdr3_length: 18; v_call: TRBV9; cdr3_aa: CASSFYLEGGAGTNEQFF; cdr3_nt: TGTGCCAGCAGCTTCTATTTAGAAGGGGGAGCGGGAACGAATGAGCAGTTCTTC
d_call: NA; clone_size: few; j_call: TRBJ2-5; cdr3_length: 13; v_call: TRBV12-3/TRBV12-4; cdr3_aa: CASSFQRQETQYF; cdr3_nt: TGTGCCAGCAGTTTCCAGCGGCAAGAGACCCAGTACTTC
d_call: TRBD2; clone_size: many; j_call: TRBJ2-3; cdr3_length: 15; v_call: TRBV5-1; cdr3_aa: CASSWGGELTDTQYF; cdr3_nt: TGCGCCAGCAGCTGGGGGGGAGAGCTCACAGATACGCAGTATTTT
d_call: NA; clone_size: many; j_call: TRBJ2-2; cdr3_length: 15; v_call: TRBV29-1; cdr3_aa: CSVGGVGSHTGELFF; cdr3_nt: TGCAGCGTTGGAGGAGTGGGCAGCCACACCGGGGAGCTGTTTTTT
d_call: NA; clone_size: many; j_call: TRBJ1-1; cdr3_length: 14; v_call: TRBV4-1; cdr3_aa: CASSFRGGGTEAFF; cdr3_nt: TGCGCCAGCAGCTTCAGGGGCGGGGGGACTGAAGCTTTCTTT
d_call: NA; clone_size: few; j_call: TRBJ2-7; cdr3_length: 15; v_call: TRBV4-3; cdr3_aa: CASSQDTGPIYEQYF; cdr3_nt: TGCGCCAGCAGCCAAGATACGGGGCCGATCTACGAGCAGTACTTC
d_call: TRBD1; clone_size: many; j_call: TRBJ2-7; cdr3_length: 14; v_call: TRBV12-3/TRBV12-4; cdr3_aa: CASSRDRGSYEQYF; cdr3_nt: TGTGCCAGCAGTCGGGACAGGGGATCCTACGAGCAGTACTTC
d_call: NA; clone_size: many; j_call: TRBJ1-1; cdr3_length: 16; v_call: TRBV7-6; cdr3_aa: CASSQPGTGMNTEAFF; cdr3_nt: TGTGCCAGCAGCCAACCGGGGACGGGCATGAACACTGAAGCTTTCTTT
d_call: TRBD2; clone_size: many; j_call: TRBJ2-1; cdr3_length: 15; v_call: TRBV29-1; cdr3_aa: CSVAIGGRAFSEQFF; cdr3_nt: TGCAGCGTTGCGATCGGCGGGAGGGCTTTTAGTGAGCAGTTCTTC
d_call: NA; clone_size: many; j_call: TRBJ2-2; cdr3_length: 15; v_call: TRBV9; cdr3_aa: CASSASGGRTGELFF; cdr3_nt: TGTGCCAGCAGCGCAAGTGGGGGGCGCACCGGGGAGCTGTTTTTT
d_call: NA; clone_size: many; j_call: TRBJ1-2; cdr3_length: 14; v_call: TRBV3-1; cdr3_aa: CASSPKGSIYGYTF; cdr3_nt: TGTGCCAGCAGCCCGAAAGGGAGCATCTATGGCTACACCTTC
d_call: NA; clone_size: many; j_call: TRBJ1-1; cdr3_length: 14; v_call: TRBV20-1; cdr3_aa: CSARDLLGGTEAFF; cdr3_nt: TGCAGTGCTAGAGACCTCCTCGGAGGTACTGAAGCTTTCTTT
d_call: TRBD1; clone_size: many; j_call: TRBJ1-6; cdr3_length: 13; v_call: TRBV20-1; cdr3_aa: CSARGTGSSPLHF; cdr3_nt: TGCAGTGCTAGAGGGACAGGGTCCTCACCCCTCCACTTT
d_call: NA; clone_size: many; j_call: TRBJ2-7; cdr3_length: 14; v_call: TRBV6-5; cdr3_aa: CASSYQPVPSEQYF; cdr3_nt: TGTGCCAGCAGTTACCAGCCGGTCCCATCCGAGCAGTACTTC
d_call: TRBD1; clone_size: many; j_call: TRBJ2-7; cdr3_length: 15; v_call: TRBV27; cdr3_aa: CASSHKGTGGYEQYF; cdr3_nt: TGTGCCAGCAGCCACAAGGGGACAGGGGGCTACGAGCAGTACTTC
d_call: NA; clone_size: few; j_call: TRBJ2-1; cdr3_length: 14; v_call: TRBV27; cdr3_aa: CASTGSFSYNEQFF; cdr3_nt: TGTGCCAGCACGGGGTCATTCTCCTACAATGAGCAGTTCTTC
d_call: NA; clone_size: many; j_call: TRBJ2-7; cdr3_length: 14; v_call: TRBV5-1; cdr3_aa: CASSLLTGTYEQYF; cdr3_nt: TGCGCCAGCAGCTTGCTTACAGGAACCTACGAGCAGTACTTC
d_call: NA; clone_size: many; j_call: TRBJ1-1; cdr3_length: 13; v_call: TRBV10-3; cdr3_aa: CAISGGSGTEAFF; cdr3_nt: TGTGCCATCAGTGGGGGGTCTGGAACTGAAGCTTTCTTT
d_call: TRBD1; clone_size: many; j_call: TRBJ2-2; cdr3_length: 16; v_call: TRBV5-1; cdr3_aa: CASSRSQGARTGELFF; cdr3_nt: TGCGCCAGCAGTCGGTCTCAGGGGGCGCGCACCGGGGAGCTGTTTTTT
d_call: NA; clone_size: many; j_call: TRBJ2-3; cdr3_length: 15; v_call: TRBV5-1; cdr3_aa: CASSLNGQRTDTQYF; cdr3_nt: TGCGCCAGCAGCTTAAACGGGCAACGCACAGATACGCAGTATTTT
d_call: TRBD1; clone_size: many; j_call: TRBJ1-5; cdr3_length: 13; v_call: TRBV20-1; cdr3_aa: CSARTGTGQPQHF; cdr3_nt: TGCAGTGCTAGGACAGGGACGGGTCAGCCCCAGCATTTT
d_call: NA; clone_size: many; j_call: TRBJ1-1; cdr3_length: 12; v_call: TRBV12-3/TRBV12-4; cdr3_aa: CASSHRQREAFF; cdr3_nt: TGTGCCAGCAGTCATAGACAGAGGGAAGCTTTCTTT
d_call: TRBD2; clone_size: many; j_call: TRBJ2-1; cdr3_length: 19; v_call: TRBV6-5; cdr3_aa: CASSYTTGLAGGRDNEQFF; cdr3_nt: TGTGCCAGCAGTTACACGACGGGACTAGCGGGAGGGAGAGACAATGAGCAGTTCTTC
d_call: NA; clone_size: many; j_call: TRBJ1-5; cdr3_length: 16; v_call: TRBV20-1; cdr3_aa: CSAAPLGQGMGQPQHF; cdr3_nt: TGCAGTGCTGCCCCCTTGGGTCAGGGGATGGGCCAGCCCCAGCATTTT
d_call: TRBD2; clone_size: many; j_call: TRBJ2-7; cdr3_length: 16; v_call: TRBV6-5; cdr3_aa: CASSYSTSGSSYEQYF; cdr3_nt: TGTGCCAGCAGTTACTCGACTAGCGGGAGCTCCTACGAGCAGTACTTC
d_call: TRBD2; clone_size: many; j_call: TRBJ2-1; cdr3_length: 11; v_call: TRBV29-1; cdr3_aa: CSVETGTSRFF; cdr3_nt: TGCAGCGTAGAAACCGGGACTAGCAGGTTCTTC
d_call: TRBD2; clone_size: many; j_call: TRBJ2-2; cdr3_length: 15; v_call: TRBV20-1; cdr3_aa: CSARSLAGTTGELFF; cdr3_nt: TGCAGTGCTAGGTCACTAGCGGGAACCACCGGGGAGCTGTTTTTT
d_call: NA; clone_size: few; j_call: TRBJ2-1; cdr3_length: 12; v_call: TRBV7-6; cdr3_aa: CASSMDHNEQFF; cdr3_nt: TGTGCCAGCAGCATGGACCACAATGAGCAGTTCTTC
d_call: TRBD2; clone_size: many; j_call: TRBJ2-5; cdr3_length: 14; v_call: TRBV7-9; cdr3_aa: CASTLLREVETQYF; cdr3_nt: TGTGCCAGCACCCTTCTGCGGGAGGTAGAGACCCAGTACTTC